The clone carrying this TCR beta chain appeared a single time. The repertoire was sequenced with immunoSEQ multiplex PCR; TCRdb's copy has only in-frame clones and lacks some. Of more than 85,000 clones in the sample, about 91% were seen once. These data are taken from a study of control samples from healthy donors and cancer patients. CDR3 length equals 15 residues. The germline gives CDR1 MNHEY, CDR2 SVGAGI. V was trimmed by 8 bases and J by 1 base, leaving 17 bases between them. The receptor comes from a woman aged 18-30 years in good health. Sequenced: blood. V is TRBV6-5 and J is TRBJ1-1; weak D call: TRBD1 (5 bases). CDR3: CASGTATGGNTEAFF. The CDR3 nucleotides are TGTGCCAGCGGGACGGCTACAGGAGGGAACACTGAAGCTTTCTTT.